This TCR beta chain derives from a study of T cells in tuberculosis. Data came from immunoSEQ multiplex PCR; TCRdb stores just in-frame clones and leaves some out. The table lists 30,000 to 35,000 clones, under 95% of them singletons. Indicated time point: new active TB diagnosis, blood taken before or within 7 days of starting treatment. Deletions cut 2 bases from V and 3 bases from J, with 17 bases between. The length of the CDR3 is 16 residues. The clonotype originates from an adult with tuberculosis. Some clones in this sample may be carry-over from other donors' samples. The starting material was PBMCs, obtained at tuberculosis diagnosis. This rearrangement joins TRBV23-1 to TRBJ2-7, with D possibly being TRBD1 (6 bases). TRBV23-1 has ORF status, its function being uncertain. The CDR3 nucleotides are TGCGCCAGCAGTCAACAGCGACAGGTGGGACACTACGAGCAGTACTTC. This codes for CASSQQRQVGHYEQYF.